The present TCR beta chain was sequenced within a study of Ad26.COV2.S vaccination and SARS-CoV-2 variants. Study findings and constraints: Using TCR breadth and depth analyses may have led to underestimated total T cell responses.

Profiling relied on immunoSEQ multiplex PCR, and the TCRdb table lists in-frame clones only, not all of them. The table records a few hundred thousand clones, around 86% of them present only once. Treatment meaning: roughly 20 received Ad26.COV2.S at low or high dose, single or two shots; roughly five received placebo; per-sample allocation not given. Sampling was done on day 63 after the first vaccine or placebo injection. Notes on this clone: Its antigen is not identified.

The CDR3 has 16 residues. V trimming: 5 bases; J trimming: 5 bases; junction bases outside the gene matches: 13. Germline V gene data show CDR1 as SGHNT and CDR2 as YENEEA. This material consisted of peripheral blood, taken in a trial of Ad26.COV2.S vaccine versus placebo. J is TRBJ2-5 and V is TRBV11-3; TRBD1 matches 8 bases. This TCR came from a person between 18 and 60 years old who received the Ad26.COV2.S COVID-19 vaccine or a placebo. The CDR3 DNA reads as TGTGCCAGCAGCCCCGGACAGGGAACGTTTGGGGAGACCCAGTACTTC. Amino acids: CASSPGQGTFGETQYF.